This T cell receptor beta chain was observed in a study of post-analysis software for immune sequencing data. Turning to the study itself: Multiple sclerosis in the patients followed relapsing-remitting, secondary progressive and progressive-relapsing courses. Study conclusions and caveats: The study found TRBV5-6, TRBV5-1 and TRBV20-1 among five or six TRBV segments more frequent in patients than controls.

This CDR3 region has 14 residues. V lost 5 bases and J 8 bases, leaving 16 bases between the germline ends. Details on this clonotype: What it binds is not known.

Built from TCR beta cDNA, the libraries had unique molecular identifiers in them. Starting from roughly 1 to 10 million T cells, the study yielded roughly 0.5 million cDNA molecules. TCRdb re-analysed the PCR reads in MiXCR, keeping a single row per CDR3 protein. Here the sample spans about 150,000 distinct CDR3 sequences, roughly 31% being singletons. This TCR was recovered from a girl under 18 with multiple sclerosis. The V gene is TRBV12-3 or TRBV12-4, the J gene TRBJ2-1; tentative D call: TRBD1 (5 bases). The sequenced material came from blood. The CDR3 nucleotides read TGTGCCAGCAGTCCAAACACAGGTAGAGATGAGCAGTTCTTC. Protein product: CASSPNTGRDEQFF.